Listed here are 13 T cell receptor beta chains from one sample, sequenced in a study of T cells in Graves' hyperthyroidism and ophthalmopathy (dated by TCRdb to between 2017 and 2020). Receptors were amplified or captured by multiplex PCR. The instrument was an Illumina HiSeq 2000. The TCR beta CDR3 regions were amplified from RNA transcripts. For the first round of RT-PCR on the TCR CDR3, the HTBI primer set was used together with the Qiagen OneStep RT-PCR kit. In TCRdb, the public reads were trimmed at Q25 with fastp and aligned with MiXCR, with productive beta chains retained. Rows with one shared CDR3 protein collapse into an entry with the most common genes and DNA. The sample data list about 180,000 distinct CDR3 sequences, and about 9.4% of these were observed just once. The ten biggest clones cover over 20% of the sample. Source material: blood. These receptor sequences come from a woman between 18 and 29 years old with Graves' hyperthyroidism that later progressed to Graves' ophthalmopathy.

This clonotype was counted at least ten times. This chain links TRBV28 with TRBJ1-1; no clear D gene. In germline, CDR1 is MDHEN, CDR2 SYDVKM. The CDR3 consists of 12 residues. V gave up 6 bases and J gave up 10 bases, with 15 bases separating them. CDR3: CASSPSARRAFF. The CDR3 nucleotides are TGTGCCAGCAGCCCGTCGGCCCGACGAGCTTTCTTT.

CDR3 region: CATSFHGPGKAGELFF. CDR3 DNA: TGTGCCACCAGTTTTCATGGGCCAGGGAAAGCCGGGGAGCTGTTTTTT. The gene calls are TRBV15 and TRBJ2-2; TRBD1 is a possible D gene (5 bases). V was trimmed by 6 bases and J by 6 bases, leaving 20 bases between them. Germline-derived CDR1 and CDR2 are LNHNV and YYDKDF (reference sequence). The CDR3 covers 16 residues. The full variable domain, its missing parts supplied by reference TRBV15 and TRBJ2-2, is DAMVIQNPRYQVTQFGKPVTLSCSQTLNHNVMYWYQQKSSQAPKLLFHYYDKDFNNEADTPDNFQSRRPNTSFCFLDIRSPGLGDTAMYLCATSFHGPGKAGELFFGEGSRLTVL.

This clonotype was counted ten times or more. The CDR3 protein is CAISASGSTDTQYF. The DNA of the CDR3 is TGTGCCATCAGTGCTAGCGGAAGCACAGATACGCAGTATTTT. The V call is TRBV10-3, the J call TRBJ2-3; 7 bases are a match to TRBD2. The junction had 1 base not matched to a gene; V was cut back by 4 bases and J by 0 bases. The germline V gene has CDR1 ENHRY and CDR2 SYGVKD. The CDR3 contains 14 residues.

This clonotype was counted at least ten times. J is TRBJ2-2 and V is TRBV7-8; D possibly corresponds to TRBD2 (6 bases). The germline CDR1 and CDR2 sequences are SGHVS and FQNEAQ. Between the trimmed V and J ends, which lost 5 bases and 2 bases, there was a span of 15 bases. The length of the CDR3 is 16 residues. Here the CDR3 reads CASSPQTGVNTGELFF. CDR3 DNA sequence: TGTGCCAGCAGCCCACAAACGGGGGTTAACACCGGGGAGCTGTTTTTT. The variable domain in full, completed from reference TRBV7-8 and TRBJ2-2, reads GAGVSQSPRYKVAKRGQDVALRCDPISGHVSLFWYQQALGQGPEFLTYFQNEAQLDKSGLPSDRFFAERPEGSVSTLKIQRTQQEDSAVYLCASSPQTGVNTGELFFGEGSRLTVL.

To note about this clonotype: A read error may explain this, as a much larger clone is one base away. The chain recombines TRBV18 with TRBJ2-5; no clear D gene. Germline V lookup: CDR1 KGHSH, CDR2 LQKENI. The CDR3 runs to 14 residues. Trimming pared 2 bases from V and 1 base from J, leaving 8 bases between. In DNA form, the CDR3 reads TGTGCCAGCTCACCATGGGCTTCCCAAGAGACCCAGTACTTC. Encoded protein: CASSPWASQETQYF.

This clonotype has more than one count but fewer than ten. The rearrangement joins TRBV30 to TRBJ1-6, with D perhaps TRBD1 (6 bases). Germline CDR1 reads GTSNPN; CDR2 reads SVGIG (reference sequence). The CDR3 sequence is 14 residues long. Deletions cut 1 base from V and 7 bases from J, with 11 bases between. In DNA, the CDR3 is TGTGCCTGGAGTGGAGGGGGTGGGAATTCACCCCTCCACTTT. Its protein product is CAWSGGGGNSPLHF.

The V gene is TRBV28, the J gene TRBJ2-3; 8 bases line up with TRBD1. Looked up from germline, CDR1 is MDHEN and CDR2 is SYDVKM. This CDR3 spans 14 amino acids. With V trimmed by 2 bases and J by 4 bases, 2 bases remained unmatched. CDR3 DNA: TGTGCCAGCAGTTTAGGACAGGGATCAGATACGCAGTATTTT. It translates to CASSLGQGSDTQYF.

Notes on this clonotype: A read error may be the cause here, since a much bigger clone is one base away. No conserved phenylalanine or tryptophan is present at the end of the CDR3, so a read error is the likely explanation. The chain uses TRBV27 and TRBJ2-5, with 10 bases identical to TRBD2. J was trimmed by 0 bases and V by 2 bases; bases with no gene match: 0. The germline V gene has CDR1 MNHEY and CDR2 SMNVEV (reference sequence). This CDR3 is built from 15 residues. The CDR3 DNA is TGTGCCAGCAGTTTACTAGCGGGGGACCAAGAGACCCAGTACTCC. Translation gives CASSLLAGDQETQYS.

The rearrangement links TRBV9 to TRBJ2-5; perhaps D is TRBD1 or TRBD2 (5 bases each). CDR3 size: 18 residues. Trimming stripped 3 bases from V and 4 bases from J, with 25 bases between. CDR1 is SGDLS, CDR2 YYNGEE, per germline. The CDR3 DNA reads TGTGCCAGCAGCGCCCATGGGGGTGGCAGCACCCTTCCAGAGACCCAGTACTTC. It encodes CASSAHGGGSTLPETQYF. Looking up the rest from reference TRBV9 and TRBJ2-5 gives the full variable domain: DSGVTQTPKHLITATGQRVTLRCSPRSGDLSVYWYQQSLDQGLQFLIQYYNGEERAKGNILERFSAQQFPDLHSELNLSSLELGDSALYFCASSAHGGGSTLPETQYFGPGTRLLVL.

In this sample, this clonotype turned up a few times. It may be a read error: a sequence one base away is much more abundant. The chain is built from TRBV2 and TRBJ1-1; 8 positions agree with TRBD1. The germline gives CDR1 SNHLY, CDR2 FYNNEI. V trimming: 6 bases; J trimming: 4 bases; junction bases outside the gene matches: 7. The CDR3 totals 14 residues. The CDR3 coding sequence is TGTGCCAGCAGGACAGGGGTGGGGGGCACTGAAGCTTTCTTT. It codes for CASRTGVGGTEAFF.

The chain combines TRBV6-1 with TRBJ2-4; 7 bases fit TRBD2. CDR1 MNHNS and CDR2 SASEGT come from the germline V gene. The CDR3 spans 15 residues. The V gene end was trimmed by 11 bases and the J gene end by 3 bases; junction bases not matched to a gene: 13. CDR3 nucleotide sequence: TGTGCCGGGCAAGGGGAGGGCTCGGACAAAAACATTCAGTACTTC. This codes for CAGQGEGSDKNIQYF.

This clonotype came up many times. The chain joins TRBV5-8 to TRBJ1-1, with unresolved D. V was trimmed by 4 bases and J by 1 base, leaving 14 bases between them. Germline V gives CDR1 SGHTS, CDR2 YDEGEE. CDR3 length: 15 residues. The CDR3 DNA reads as TGTGCCAGCAGCGTACAGCCGATCAAGAACACTGAAGCTTTCTTT. It yields the protein CASSVQPIKNTEAFF.

The chain is built from TRBV5-6 and TRBJ2-5; 12 bases agree with TRBD2. The germline V gene encodes CDR1 SGHDT and CDR2 YYEEEE. The CDR3 length is 16 residues. J lost 0 bases, V lost 4 bases, and 4 bases had no gene match. CDR3 residues: CASSRRLAGDQETQYF. In nucleotides, the CDR3 is TGTGCCAGCAGCCGCCGACTAGCGGGGGACCAAGAGACCCAGTACTTC.